A selection of T cell receptor beta chains follows, all from one sample in a study of early T cells in non-severe SARS-CoV-2 infection. Each CDR3 protein gets one entry after TCRdb re-called the 5' RACE reads with MiXCR. The sample consists of roughly 53,000 distinct CDR3 sequences, about 9.4% of them appearing once. What was sequenced was whole blood. The receptors derive from an adult who was a healthcare worker with PCR-confirmed SARS-CoV-2 infection or an uninfected control (not recorded which). Each CDR3 is given with its conserved first and last residue. D genes are given only for firm matches. A row's size may be missing; if present it is once, few, many or a size class.

v_gene	j_gene	abundance	d_gene	CDR3nt	CDR3aa
TRBV6-1	TRBJ2-1	many	.	TGTGCCAGCAGTGAGTACGCGGCCAGCCTAGCCTACCCGGGTGAGCAGTTCTTC	CASSEYAASLAYPGEQFF
TRBV11-2	TRBJ2-3	many	TRBD1	TGTGCCAGCAGCCCGCTTGACAGGGAAGAAACAGATACGCAGTATTTT	CASSPLDREETDTQYF
TRBV20-1	TRBJ1-1	many	.	TGCAGTGCTGACACCCTCGGATGGAACACTGAAGCTTTCTTT	CSADTLGWNTEAFF
TRBV11-2	TRBJ2-7	many	.	TGTGCCAGCAGCTTAGATCGGGACACCGAGCAGTACTTC	CASSLDRDTEQYF
TRBV5-5	TRBJ2-1	.	.	TGTGCCAGCAGCTCGGGACGGGGTCTGGGGAGCTCCTACAATGAGCAGTTCTTC	CASSSGRGLGSSYNEQFF
TRBV19	TRBJ1-5	many	.	TGTGCCAGTAGTCCCCGACGACCAGGCCTCAATCAGCCCCAGCATTTT	CASSPRRPGLNQPQHF
TRBV29-1	TRBJ1-2	many	TRBD1	TGCAGCGTTGAAGCCGGACAGGGTAGTGGCTACACCTTC	CSVEAGQGSGYTF
TRBV24-1	TRBJ2-7	many	.	TGTGCCACCAGTGATTCCCGGACCGCGGGATCCGACGAGCAGTACTTC	CATSDSRTAGSDEQYF
TRBV20-1	TRBJ1-1	.	.	TGCAGTGCTAGGGGGGGGCTAGGCACTGAAGCTTTCTTT	CSARGGLGTEAFF
TRBV10-2	TRBJ2-5	many	.	TGCGCCAGCAGTGACTCCGTAACTAGATTGGAGACCCAGTACTTC	CASSDSVTRLETQYF
TRBV11-3	TRBJ2-7	many	.	TGTGCCAGCAGCCCCCGGACAATTTTGGGCGAGCAGTACTTC	CASSPRTILGEQYF
TRBV12-3/TRBV12-4	TRBJ1-6	many	.	TGTGCCAGCAGTTTGGCGAAAATCAATTCACCCCTCCACTTT	CASSLAKINSPLHF
TRBV12-3/TRBV12-4	TRBJ2-3	few	.	TGTGCCAGCAGTCTTAGGGCTTTGACAGATACGCAGTATTTT	CASSLRALTDTQYF
TRBV3-1	TRBJ2-3	many	.	TGTGCCAGCAGCCGCGCCCGGACAGATCGCACAGATACGCAGTATTTT	CASSRARTDRTDTQYF
TRBV3-1	TRBJ2-3	.	.	TGTGCCAGCAGCCAAGACCCTCCAGGTGCTAGCACAGATACGCAGTATTTT	CASSQDPPGASTDTQYF
TRBV5-1	TRBJ2-5	many	.	TGCGCCAGCAGCAGTACGTACTCTTGGGACGAGACCCAGTACTTC	CASSSTYSWDETQYF
TRBV30	TRBJ2-3	.	.	TGTGCCTGGAGTGTCTCTAGCCCGGGCACAGATACGCAGTATTTT	CAWSVSSPGTDTQYF
TRBV9	TRBJ2-1	many	TRBD2	TGTGCCAGCAGCGTAGGAGGTAGCGGGGACAATGAGCAGTTCTTC	CASSVGGSGDNEQFF
TRBV6-5	TRBJ1-5	many	.	TGTGCCAGCAGCCCGTCCGAGGGTCGGCCCCAGCATTTT	CASSPSEGRPQHF
TRBV18	TRBJ2-2	many	.	TGTGCCAGCCGGACAGTGTTAACCGGGGAGCTGTTTTTT	CASRTVLTGELFF
TRBV6-1	TRBJ2-2	many	TRBD2	TGTGCCAGCAGTCCTCGGGGGGTCTTGAACACCGGGGAGCTGTTTTTT	CASSPRGVLNTGELFF
TRBV7-9	TRBJ1-4	few	TRBD1	TGTGCCAGCAGCTCCCGGGCAGGGGGTTTTAATGAAAAACTGTTTTTT	CASSSRAGGFNEKLFF
TRBV14	TRBJ2-1	.	TRBD2	TGTGCCAGCAGCGCCCTGGGGACTAGCGGGAGGAATGAGCAGTTCTTC	CASSALGTSGRNEQFF
TRBV19	TRBJ2-3	few	.	TGTGCCAGTAGTATACAGGGGCGGGGAGATACGCAGTATTTT	CASSIQGRGDTQYF
TRBV28	TRBJ1-6	many	.	TGTGCCAGCAGTTCCCAAGTGTCCTCCTATAATTCACCCCTCCACTTT	CASSSQVSSYNSPLHF
TRBV24-1	TRBJ1-5	.	.	TGTGCCACCAGTGAGTCTACAGGGACTCAGCCCCAGCATTTT	CATSESTGTQPQHF
TRBV6-2/TRBV6-3	TRBJ2-2	.	.	TGTGCCAGCAGTTACTCTCCCGAGAACACCGGGGAGCTGTTTTTT	CASSYSPENTGELFF
TRBV29-1	TRBJ1-1	.	.	TGCAGCGTTTGCAGTATCATGAACACTGAAGCTTTCTTT	CSVCSIMNTEAFF
TRBV7-8	TRBJ2-7	.	TRBD2	TGTGCCAGCAGCAGATCCACCGGGACTAGCCGACCCTACGAGCAGTACTTC	CASSRSTGTSRPYEQYF
TRBV27	TRBJ2-1	many	TRBD1	TGTGCCAGCAGTCCCATGCCGGGGACAGGGGGTAATGAGCAGTTCTTC	CASSPMPGTGGNEQFF
TRBV6-4	TRBJ2-3	many	.	TGTGCCAGCAGTGACTCAGGGGATGCAGATACGCAGTATTTT	CASSDSGDADTQYF
TRBV24-1	TRBJ1-1	many	TRBD1	TGTGCCACCAGTGGGACAGGGGAGACTGAAGCTTTCTTT	CATSGTGETEAFF
TRBV6-2/TRBV6-3	TRBJ2-7	.	.	TGTGCCAGCCGAGCGGCGGGGACCTACGAGCAGTACTTC	CASRAAGTYEQYF
TRBV6-6	TRBJ2-1	.	.	TGTGCCAGCAGTTCCGGGGTAGGGGTTTACAATGAGCAGTTCTTC	CASSSGVGVYNEQFF
TRBV6-2/TRBV6-3	TRBJ2-1	many	.	TGTGCCAGCAGTTACCCAGGACTGGCGGAGCAGTTCTTC	CASSYPGLAEQFF
TRBV10-1	TRBJ2-7	many	.	TGCGCCACCTCAAGTGGAGGTGGGGGCGAGCAGTACTTC	CATSSGGGGEQYF
TRBV29-1	TRBJ2-7	.	TRBD1	TGCAGCGTTGTGACAGGGACGGGCATTTCCTACGAGCAGTACTTC	CSVVTGTGISYEQYF
TRBV18	TRBJ2-2	many	.	TGTGCCAGCTCACCAGTAGCGACGGGGCTTGACGGGGAGCTGTTTTTT	CASSPVATGLDGELFF
TRBV12-5	TRBJ2-7	.	.	TGTGCTAGTGGTTTGGCCCCGGCGGTTCGAATGGGGCAGTACTTC	CASGLAPAVRMGQYF
TRBV9	TRBJ1-1	.	.	TGTGCCAGCAGCGTAGGTCCAGGAGCCATCACTGAAGCTTTCTTT	CASSVGPGAITEAFF
TRBV28	TRBJ1-4	few	TRBD1	TGTGCCAGCAGGGACAACGGACAGGGTTGGGAAAAACTGTTTTTT	CASRDNGQGWEKLFF
TRBV12-3/TRBV12-4	TRBJ2-3	.	.	TGTGCCAGCAATAAGGACGCAGGCGATACGCAGTATTTT	CASNKDAGDTQYF
TRBV29-1	TRBJ2-3	many	TRBD2	TGCAGCGTTGAAGATGATACAGCGGGAGAATCAGATACGCAGTATTTT	CSVEDDTAGESDTQYF
TRBV12-3/TRBV12-4	TRBJ2-3	.	.	TGTGCCAGCAGTTTGAAGGGGCTCATGGCCCCAGATACGCAGTATTTT	CASSLKGLMAPDTQYF
TRBV10-3	TRBJ1-6	many	.	TGTGCCATCAGTGAGTTAAATTCACCCCTCCACTTT	CAISELNSPLHF
TRBV18	TRBJ1-2	.	.	TGTGCCAGCTCACCAGACGGAAGCTATGGCTACACCTTC	CASSPDGSYGYTF
TRBV7-9	TRBJ2-3	few	TRBD2	TGTGCCAGCAGCTCCACTAGCGGGGGGGCGAATACGCAGTATTTT	CASSSTSGGANTQYF
TRBV7-3	TRBJ2-1	many	TRBD2	TGTGCCAGCAGCTTAGTTCTGACTAGCGCATACAATGAGCAGTTCTTC	CASSLVLTSAYNEQFF
TRBV30	TRBJ1-1	few	.	TGTGCCTGGGGCAGTGTGACTGAAGTTTTCTTT	CAWGSVTEVFF
TRBV5-8	TRBJ1-2	many	TRBD1	TGTGCCAGCACCGCTTCAAGGCAGGGGGCGAAAGGCTACACCTTC	CASTASRQGAKGYTF